The next 3 T cell receptor beta chains were all read from a single sample in a study of blood T cell repertoires in COVID-19. The data were produced by immunoSEQ multiplex PCR, yet TCRdb's version contains in-frame clones alone and is incomplete. The data contain approximately 300,000 clones, more than 75% of them seen just once; the ten biggest clones take up 1.5% to 2%. The sequenced material came from peripheral blood. The receptors were gathered from a woman between 50 and 59 years old with acute or convalescent COVID-19.

This clone has just a few counts. The rearrangement links TRBV27 to TRBJ2-3, with a weak D call TRBD2 (5 bases). CDR1 MNHEY and CDR2 SMNVEV come from the germline V gene (reference sequence). V lost 5 bases, J lost 4 bases, and 16 bases lay in between. The CDR3 extends over 15 amino acids. The chain's CDR3 is CASSPLLGSADTQYF. CDR3 in DNA: TGTGCCAGCAGTCCCCTGTTGGGGAGCGCAGATACGCAGTATTTT.

The rearrangement uses TRBV18 and TRBJ2-2; D might be TRBD1 (6 bases). Germline assignment: CDR1 KGHSH and CDR2 LQKENI. CDR3 size: 17 residues. V was shortened by 5 bases and J by 2 bases, with 18 bases between the two germline ends. DNA of the CDR3: TGTGCCAGCTCAAACGGACAGAAAATTTATAACACCGGGGAGCTGTTTTTT. It yields the protein CASSNGQKIYNTGELFF.

This chain joins TRBV3-1 (or the pseudogene TRBV3-2) and TRBJ1-2, with a weak D call TRBD1 (5 bases). This CDR3 is built from 13 residues. Germline V gene sequence: CDR1 LGHDT, CDR2 YNNKEL (reference sequence). The germline V and J ends were trimmed by 4 bases and 3 bases, with 9 bases remaining between them. The CDR3 protein is CASSLRGDYGYTF. In DNA, the CDR3 is TGTGCCAGCAGCCTAAGGGGTGACTATGGCTACACCTTC.